This record concerns one T cell receptor (beta chain) sequence. This clone has a single count. Its recognized antigen is unknown. Base qualities are missing; no much larger clone stands one base away. The sample carries other DNA sequences with the same CDR3. This sample is part of a study of shared clonotypes between healthy human individuals (dated by TCRdb to the early 2020s). As for the study more broadly: Three men and two women, aged 18 to 49 years, made up the cohort. For each donor, CD4 naive and CD4 memory were each run on three plates, CD8 naive on two plates, and CD8 memory on one plate. Blood TCR repertoires of about 5 healthy adults were deeply sequenced to estimate repertoire size and the extent of clonotype sharing between individuals. To increase sequencing depth and limit assay-specific biases, different laboratories used diverse techniques to prepare libraries and sequence TCR repertoires. Between about 0.85 and 10 billion PBMCs per donor were obtained by leukapheresis.

Using the deep immunoSEQ assay, TCR CDR3 regions were amplified from genomic DNA by multiplex PCR. Extracted genomic DNA from each cell subset was spread evenly across all wells of several immunoSEQ 96-well plates, with each plate serving as a replicate. For sorted subsets, each replicate PCR was loaded with about 200 ng genomic DNA, equivalent to approximately 27,000 T cell genomes. The purified libraries were quantified using a Qubit 3.0 fluorometer, sized with a Bioanalyzer 2100, and then quantified again using the KAPA Library Quantification kit. A separate single-read 150-cycle Illumina NextSeq 550 flow cell was used to sequence each immunoSEQ 96-well plate. The authors' pipeline ran thus. Because the immunoSEQ output held only junctional sequences and lacked quality scores, the filtering could not match the filtering applied to full-length reads. To assign V/J genes and CDR3, sequences were annotated against IMGT germline references using PyIR, a Python wrapper for IgBLAST v1.9. Reads were removed for weak V/J assignments (E-value above 1e-6), missing CDR3, stop codons, out-of-frame junctions, or ambiguous translated residues. V3J clonotypes were defined as sequences sharing an identical inferred V gene, J gene, and CDR3 amino acid sequence. Percentage overlap between repertoires was computed as shared unique clonotypes divided by the size of the smaller repertoire. Three approaches were used to assess repertoire richness: RTK rarefaction, the Chao1 estimator, and Recon v2.1 estimates of unobserved clonotypes. Generation probabilities for all TCRbeta clonotypes obtained by the gDNA method from a handful of donors were computed using OLGA. The immuneACCESS repertoire file appears here via TCRdb, limited to in-frame rearrangements. These files lack a portion of the clones; in checked studies, under half of the deficit traces to unresolved V genes, and the cause of the others is not known. V, J and clone size derive from that table, while D and trimming were established from the DNA sequence. The sample data list a few million clones, and 95% of these were observed just once. Jointly, the top ten make up 0.13% of the sample.

The CDR3 spans 12 residues, from the cysteine through the phenylalanine. The entry retains the CDR3 DNA only, 36 bases that are in frame from base 1. V loses 3 bases, J loses 2 bases, and the germline ends lie 5 bases apart. CDR1 SGHTA and CDR2 FQGNSA are derived from the germline V gene. Donors were healthy HIV-negative adults with no recently reported acute infections or vaccinations. Every donor was a Caucasian adult living in Nashville, Tennessee, USA. CD4+ T cells were enriched by magnetic negative selection; naive cells were then positively selected on CD45RA, and the negative fraction formed the memory subset. Blood was collected by leukapheresis, and PBMCs were isolated by Ficoll-Histopaque density gradient centrifugation and then cryopreserved in liquid nitrogen vapor phase. Analytical flow cytometry was used to check the purity and quantity of every magnetically sorted T cell population. From each sorted fraction, genomic DNA was isolated and quantified by UV absorbance on a Nanodrop 2000c.

Results and caveats for the whole study, not just this receptor: Pairwise subsampling led to the expectation that sequencing depth would affect the degree of clonotype sharing among donors. Because the study included a small number of donors, the genetic and exposure-history diversity represented was limited. Compared with non-shared clonotypes, clonotypes shared by all four sorted-subset donors had higher generation probabilities. Sampling was restricted to blood, and TCR repertoires in tissues likely differ from the TCR repertoires found in blood. Rarefaction of sorted-subset datasets indicated incomplete sequencing despite the large sequencing depth. When four donors were compared, the shared fraction of clonotypes was about 5.5% for naive CD4, about 4% for naive CD8, 2.3% for memory CD4, and 0.4% for memory CD8. Naive subsets generally had larger estimated clonotype richness than memory subsets.

The sample taken for sequencing was naive CD4+ T cells sorted from blood. The sample's cell subset or site label, in plain terms: CD45RA+ positively selected. This TCR derives from a man aged 18 to 30 in good health. This chain joins TRBV7-2 to TRBJ2-7, with an unclear D gene assignment. The CDR3 has the sequence CASSFLTYEQYF. The DNA sequence reads TGTGCCAGCAGCTTCCTGACCTACGAGCAGTACTTC.